The table lists the clone carrying this TCR beta chain with many counts. As yet, its antigen is unknown. Amplified regions were TCR beta CDR3 sequences from RNA transcripts. HTBI primers were employed in a first-round RT-PCR of the TCR CDR3. TCRdb itself ran the multiplex PCR reads through MiXCR, one entry per CDR3 protein. The table shows under 450,000 distinct CDR3 sequences, with about 15% occurring only once. The CDR3 length is 17 residues. Germline V lookup: CDR1 MNHNY, CDR2 SVGAGI (reference sequence). Deletions cut 0 bases from V and 5 bases from J, with 20 bases between. This sample was taken from a study of T cells in Graves' hyperthyroidism and ophthalmopathy. Findings and caveats of the study: Most thyroid clonotypes with frequency above 0.001 were detected in blood.

The chain joins TRBV6-6 to TRBJ2-7, with unresolved D. The specimen was blood. The sequence was obtained from a woman in her late teens or twenties with Graves' hyperthyroidism. DNA of the CDR3: TGTGCCAGCAGTTACTCGAAAACGCGCAGCTTAACGAACGAGCAGTACTTC. Protein sequence: CASSYSKTRSLTNEQYF.